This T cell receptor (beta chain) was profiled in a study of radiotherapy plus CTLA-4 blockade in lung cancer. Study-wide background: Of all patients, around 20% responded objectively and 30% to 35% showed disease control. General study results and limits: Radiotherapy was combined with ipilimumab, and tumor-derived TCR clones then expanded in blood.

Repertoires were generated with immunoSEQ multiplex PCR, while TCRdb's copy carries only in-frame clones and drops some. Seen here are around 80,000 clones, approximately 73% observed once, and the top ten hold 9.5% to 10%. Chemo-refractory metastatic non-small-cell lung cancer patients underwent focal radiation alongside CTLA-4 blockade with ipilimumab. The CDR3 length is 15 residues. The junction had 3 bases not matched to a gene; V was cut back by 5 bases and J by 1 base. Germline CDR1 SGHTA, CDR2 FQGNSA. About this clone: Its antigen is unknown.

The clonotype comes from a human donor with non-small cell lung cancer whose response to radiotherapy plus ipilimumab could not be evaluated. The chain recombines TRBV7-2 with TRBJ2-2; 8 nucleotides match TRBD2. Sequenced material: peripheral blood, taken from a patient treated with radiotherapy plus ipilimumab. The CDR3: CASSREGGNTGELFF. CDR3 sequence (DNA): TGTGCCAGCAGCCGGGAGGGAGGGAACACCGGGGAGCTGTTTTTT. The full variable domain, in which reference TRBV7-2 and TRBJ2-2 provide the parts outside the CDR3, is GAGVSQSPSNKVTEKGKDVELRCDPISGHTALYWYRQSLGQGLEFLIYFQGNSAPDKSGLPSDRFSAERTGGSVSTLTIQRTQQEDSAVYLCASSREGGNTGELFFGEGSRLTVL.